This TCR beta chain appears in the sequencing data of a study of OX40 agonist ivuxolimab in advanced cancers. Across the study: Six ivuxolimab dose levels, 0.01 to 10 mg/kg, were given intravenously every 2 weeks. Earlier treatment with anti-PD-1, anti-PD-L1 or anti-CTLA-4 was permitted, and 35% to 40% had received some.

CDR1 and CDR2 (germline): LNHDA, SQIVND (reference sequence). V gave up 5 bases and J gave up 5 bases, with 6 bases separating them. This CDR3 region has 12 residues. Some clones are missing from TCRdb's copy, which holds only in-frame ones; the method was immunoSEQ multiplex PCR. In the table there are tens of thousands of clones, roughly 84% of which are singletons. The rearrangement links TRBV19 to TRBJ1-4; D is perhaps TRBD1 (5 bases). The TCR sequence derives from an adult with an advanced solid tumor such as melanoma, head and neck, liver or kidney cancer. The material was CD4+ or CD8+ T cells sorted from blood, obtained in a trial of the OX40 agonist ivuxolimab. CDR3 in amino acids: CASSQGNEKLFF. CDR3 sequence (DNA): TGTGCCAGTAGTCAGGGAAATGAAAAACTGTTTTTT.